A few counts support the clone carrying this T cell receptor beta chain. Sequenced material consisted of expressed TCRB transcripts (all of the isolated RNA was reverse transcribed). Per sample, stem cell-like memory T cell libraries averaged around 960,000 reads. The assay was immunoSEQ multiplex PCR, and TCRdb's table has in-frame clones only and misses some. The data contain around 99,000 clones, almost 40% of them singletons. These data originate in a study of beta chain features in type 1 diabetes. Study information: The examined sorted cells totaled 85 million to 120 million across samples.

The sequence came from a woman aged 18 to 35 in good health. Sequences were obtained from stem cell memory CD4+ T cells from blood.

DNA of the CDR3: TGCGCCAGCAGCTATAGACAGGGTTGGCGGCGGAATCAGCCCCAGCATTTT. It codes for CASSYRQGWRRNQPQHF. The chain joins TRBV5-1 to TRBJ1-5; the match to TRBD1 covers 7 bases. V shed 3 bases, J shed 4 bases, and the junction held 13 bases outside the gene matches. Per germline, CDR1 SGHRS and CDR2 YFSETQ. This CDR3 spans 17 amino acids.